This paragraph reports one TCR beta chain. This table comes from immunoSEQ multiplex PCR, and its TCRdb copy is limited to in-frame clones, with some not included. The profile shows about 72,000 clones, 95% to 96% of them singletons. These data belong to a study of technical replicates of blood from four donors. The germline V gene has CDR1 SGDLS and CDR2 YYNGEE. The ends lost 3 bases at V and 7 bases at J; junction bases unmatched: 9. The CDR3 sequence is 16 residues long. The TCR was taken from a human donor in good health. Sequenced: T cells isolated from PBMCs. The chain recombines TRBV9 with TRBJ2-2; 10 bases match TRBD1. The CDR3 spells CASSAVGTGDFGELFF. The CDR3 coding sequence is TGTGCCAGCAGCGCAGTAGGGACAGGGGATTTCGGGGAGCTGTTTTTT. The full variable domain, in which reference TRBV9 and TRBJ2-2 provide the parts outside the CDR3, is DSGVTQTPKHLITATGQRVTLRCSPRSGDLSVYWYQQSLDQGLQFLIQYYNGEERAKGNILERFSAQQFPDLHSELNLSSLELGDSALYFCASSAVGTGDFGELFFGEGSRLTVL.